The clone carrying this T cell receptor (beta chain) was seen a handful of times. The data originate from a study of T cells in Graves' hyperthyroidism and ophthalmopathy. Germline trimming cut 5 bases from V and 6 bases from J; bases unmatched to any gene: 9. The CDR3 extends over 16 amino acids. Germline assignment: CDR1 LGHDT and CDR2 YNNKEL (reference sequence). What was amplified from RNA transcripts were TCR beta CDR3 regions. Carried out on the TCR CDR3, a first-round RT-PCR used the HTBI primer set. MiXCR, run by TCRdb on the multiplex PCR reads, gives a single entry per CDR3 protein. This sample has around 250,000 distinct CDR3 sequences, with approximately 15% found just once.

This sequence was found in a woman aged 40 to 50 with Graves' hyperthyroidism that later progressed to Graves' ophthalmopathy. Sequencing used blood. The chain recombines TRBV3-1 with TRBJ2-1, with 11 bases aligning to TRBD2. Here the CDR3 DNA reads TGTGCCAGCAGCTTCGGACTAGCGGGCCTGGGCAATGAGCAGTTCTTC. As protein: CASSFGLAGLGNEQFF.